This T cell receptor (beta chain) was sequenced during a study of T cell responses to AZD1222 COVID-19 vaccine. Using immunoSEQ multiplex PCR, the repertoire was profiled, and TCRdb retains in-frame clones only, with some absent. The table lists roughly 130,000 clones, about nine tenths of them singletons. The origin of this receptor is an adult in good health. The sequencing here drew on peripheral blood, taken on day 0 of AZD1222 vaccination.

CDR3 protein: CASRTGQPTYEQYF. The CDR3 DNA sequence: TGCGCCAGCAGGACGGGACAGCCCACCTACGAGCAGTACTTC. V usage is TRBV5-1 and J usage is TRBJ2-7, with 7 nucleotides matching TRBD1. Trimming cost V 5 bases and J 2 bases; bases outside gene matches: 7. The CDR3 covers 14 residues. Germline V gene data show CDR1 as SGHRS and CDR2 as YFSETQ.